This T cell receptor beta chain was sequenced in a study of blood T cell repertoires in COVID-19. Study overall: Whether acute or convalescent, the COVID-19 samples came from the United States, Italy and Spain.

As handled by the study authors: Estimation of nucleated cell counts relied on the amplification of reference gene primers. Some clones are missing from TCRdb's copy, which holds only in-frame ones; the method was immunoSEQ multiplex PCR. V and J calls and clone size are as listed in that table; D and trimming were resolved from the DNA. This table has 150,000 or so clones, roughly 83% appearing once. The CDR3 covers 15 residues. V lost 0 bases, J lost 6 bases, and 15 bases lay in between. This sequence joins TRBV23-1 and TRBJ2-7; tentative D call: TRBD2 (6 bases). TRBV23-1 is an open reading frame whose function is uncertain. The sample comprised peripheral blood. The source of this sequence is a woman aged 55-75 years with acute or convalescent COVID-19. The CDR3: CASSQSVGEVSEQYF. CDR3 nucleotides: TGCGCCAGCAGTCAATCGGTCGGGGAGGTCTCCGAGCAGTACTTC.